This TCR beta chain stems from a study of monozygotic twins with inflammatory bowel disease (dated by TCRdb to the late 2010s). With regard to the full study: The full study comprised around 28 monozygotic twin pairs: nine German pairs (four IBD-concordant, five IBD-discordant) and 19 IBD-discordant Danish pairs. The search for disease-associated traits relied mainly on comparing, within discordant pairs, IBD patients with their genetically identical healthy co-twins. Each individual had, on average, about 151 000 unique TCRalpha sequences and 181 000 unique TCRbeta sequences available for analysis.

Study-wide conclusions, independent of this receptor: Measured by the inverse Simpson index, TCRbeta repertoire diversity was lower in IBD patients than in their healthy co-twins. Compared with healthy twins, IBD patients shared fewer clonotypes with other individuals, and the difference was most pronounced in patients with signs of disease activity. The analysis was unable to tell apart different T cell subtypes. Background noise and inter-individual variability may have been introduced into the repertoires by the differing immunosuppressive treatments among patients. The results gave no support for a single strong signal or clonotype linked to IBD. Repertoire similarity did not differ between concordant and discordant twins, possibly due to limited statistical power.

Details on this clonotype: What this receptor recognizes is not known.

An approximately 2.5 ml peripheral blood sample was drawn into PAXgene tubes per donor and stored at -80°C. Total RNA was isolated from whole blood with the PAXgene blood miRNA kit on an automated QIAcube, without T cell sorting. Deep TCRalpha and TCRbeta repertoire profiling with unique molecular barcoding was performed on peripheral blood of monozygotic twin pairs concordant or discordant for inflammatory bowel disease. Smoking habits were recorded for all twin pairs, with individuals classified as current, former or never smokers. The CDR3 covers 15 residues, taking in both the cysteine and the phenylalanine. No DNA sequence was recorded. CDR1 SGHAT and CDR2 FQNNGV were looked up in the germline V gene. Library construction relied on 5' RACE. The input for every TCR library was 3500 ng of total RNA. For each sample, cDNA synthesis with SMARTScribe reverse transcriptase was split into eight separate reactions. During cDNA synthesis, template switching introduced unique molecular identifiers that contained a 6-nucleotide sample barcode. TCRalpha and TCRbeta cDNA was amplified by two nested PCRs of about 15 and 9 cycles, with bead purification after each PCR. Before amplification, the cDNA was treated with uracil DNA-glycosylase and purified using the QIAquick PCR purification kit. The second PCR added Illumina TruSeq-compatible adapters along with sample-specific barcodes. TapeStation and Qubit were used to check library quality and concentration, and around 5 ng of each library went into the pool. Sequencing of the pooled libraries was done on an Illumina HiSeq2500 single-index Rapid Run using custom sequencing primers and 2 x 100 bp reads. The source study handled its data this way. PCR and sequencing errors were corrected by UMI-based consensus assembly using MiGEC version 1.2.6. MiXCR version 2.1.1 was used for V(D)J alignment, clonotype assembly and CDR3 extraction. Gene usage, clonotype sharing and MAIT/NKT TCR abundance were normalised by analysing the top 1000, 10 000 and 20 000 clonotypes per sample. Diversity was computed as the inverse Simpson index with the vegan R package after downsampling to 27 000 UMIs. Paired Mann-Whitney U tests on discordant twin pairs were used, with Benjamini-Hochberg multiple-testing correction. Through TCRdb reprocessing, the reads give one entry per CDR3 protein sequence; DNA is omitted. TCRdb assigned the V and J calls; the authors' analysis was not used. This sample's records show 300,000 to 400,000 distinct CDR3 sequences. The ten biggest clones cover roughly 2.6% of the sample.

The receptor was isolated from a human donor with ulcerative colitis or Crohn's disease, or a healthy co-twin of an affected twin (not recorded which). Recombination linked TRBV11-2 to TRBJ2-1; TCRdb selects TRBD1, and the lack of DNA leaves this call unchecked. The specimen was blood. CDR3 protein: CASSLGFDRVYEQFF.